This section outlines one T cell receptor beta chain sequence together with its context. No antigen is known for it. Gene and germline names: mouse. The read ends 4 residues early relative to the CDR3; the germline J gene fills the gap. These data are taken from a study of CD8+ T cells in alopecia areata. Study-wide context: Female C3H/HeJ recipients aged roughly 6-10 weeks got skin from C3H/HeJ graft donors aged roughly 6-13 months that had spontaneous alopecia. Study observations and caveats: In lesional scalp, particularly from alopecia totalis/universalis, clonality was higher than in normal scalp. Whereas mice showed it more clearly, TCR sharing across patients was murkier, possibly because of HLA.

This CDR3 spans 14 amino acids. Germline-derived CDR1 and CDR2 are FNHDT and SITEND (reference sequence). Trimming pared 1 base from V and 2 bases from J, leaving 7 bases between. The sequencing template was cDNA reverse transcribed from extracted RNA. TCRdb's copy holds only in-frame clones and misses some; the assay was immunoSEQ multiplex PCR. The sample presents 200,000 to 300,000 clones, none singletons. A panel of CD4, CD8alpha, NKG2D, NKG2ACE and other markers served to sort pooled cutaneous lymph node cells. This chain uses TRBV19 with TRBJ2-1; D gene ambiguous. The specimen sequenced was CD4+ T cells sorted from a lymph node. This TCR was recovered from a C3H/HeJ mouse with alopecia areata. For the strain, the MHC haplotype given is H2-k. The sequenced part of the CDR3 DNA is TGTGCCAGCAGTATACCTACAGACTATGCT. It specifies CASSIPTDYA. The CDR3 in full is CASSIPTDYAEQFF.